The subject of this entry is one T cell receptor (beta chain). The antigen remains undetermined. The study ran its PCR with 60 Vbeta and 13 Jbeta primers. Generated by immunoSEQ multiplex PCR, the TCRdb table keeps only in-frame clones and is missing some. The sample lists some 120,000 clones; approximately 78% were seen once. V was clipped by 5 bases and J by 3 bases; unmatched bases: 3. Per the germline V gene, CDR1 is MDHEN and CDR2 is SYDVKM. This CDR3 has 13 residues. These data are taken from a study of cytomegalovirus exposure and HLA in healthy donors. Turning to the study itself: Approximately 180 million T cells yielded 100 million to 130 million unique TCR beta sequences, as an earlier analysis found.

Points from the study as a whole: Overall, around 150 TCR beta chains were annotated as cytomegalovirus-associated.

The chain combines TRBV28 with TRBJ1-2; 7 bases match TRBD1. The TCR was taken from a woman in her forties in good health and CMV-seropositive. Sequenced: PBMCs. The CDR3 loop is CASSQTGYYGYTF. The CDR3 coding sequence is TGTGCCAGCAGTCAGACAGGGTACTATGGCTACACCTTC.